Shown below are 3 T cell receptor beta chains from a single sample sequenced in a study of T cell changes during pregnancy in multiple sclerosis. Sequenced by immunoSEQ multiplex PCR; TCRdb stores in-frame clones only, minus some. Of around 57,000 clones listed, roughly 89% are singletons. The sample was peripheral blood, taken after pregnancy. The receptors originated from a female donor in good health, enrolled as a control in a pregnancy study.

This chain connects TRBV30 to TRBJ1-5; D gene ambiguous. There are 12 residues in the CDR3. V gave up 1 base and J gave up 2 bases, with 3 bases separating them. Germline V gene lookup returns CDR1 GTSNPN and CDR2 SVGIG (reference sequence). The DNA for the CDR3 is TGTGCCTGGAGTGCAGGCAATCAGCCCCAGCATTTT. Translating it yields CAWSAGNQPQHF.

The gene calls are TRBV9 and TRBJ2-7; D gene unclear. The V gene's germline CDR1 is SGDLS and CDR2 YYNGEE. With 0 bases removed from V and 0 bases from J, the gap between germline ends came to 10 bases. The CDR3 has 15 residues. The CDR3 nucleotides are TGTGCCAGCAGCGTAGGATTCGCGTCCTCCTACGAGCAGTACTTC. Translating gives CASSVGFASSYEQYF.

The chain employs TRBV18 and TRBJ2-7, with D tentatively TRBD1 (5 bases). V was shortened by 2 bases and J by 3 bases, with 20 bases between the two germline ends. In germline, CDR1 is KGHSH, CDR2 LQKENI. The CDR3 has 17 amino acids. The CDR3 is CASSPGLQAQTNYEQYF. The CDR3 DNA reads TGTGCCAGCTCACCAGGGTTACAGGCCCAAACTAACTACGAGCAGTACTTC.